A single T cell receptor (beta chain) is shown here with its context. Its matching antigen is unknown. The sample originates from a study of shared clonotypes between healthy human individuals. Overall study findings and caveats: On the whole, naive subsets had larger estimated richness than memory subsets had.

The authors split each subset's genomic DNA evenly across several immunoSEQ plates. Replicate sorted-subset PCRs were loaded with roughly 190 ng DNA, 25,000 to 30,000 T cell genomes. Produced via immunoSEQ multiplex PCR; TCRdb's table is partial and in-frame only. The table has millions of clones, around 90% seen once. V was pared by 0 bases and J by 4 bases, with 16 bases of the junction left unmatched. The CDR3 covers 20 residues. Germline V CDR1 and CDR2: SGHRS, YFSETQ. The specimen was naive CD4+ T cells sorted from blood. Subset described: CD45RA+ positively selected. The genes are TRBV5-1 and TRBJ2-1, with 10 bases lining up with TRBD2. The clonotype comes from a young man in good health. The CDR3 DNA sequence: TGCGCCAGCAGCTTGGCCGGACAGGGAGGGCTAGCGGGGGTATACAATGAGCAGTTCTTC. It translates to CASSLAGQGGLAGVYNEQFF.